This T cell receptor (beta chain) was captured in a study of CD8 T cells in Susac syndrome. General study findings and limits: The relatively small number of individuals in the TCR sequencing and HLA analysis was acknowledged by the study.

V lost 0 bases and J 0 bases, leaving 8 bases between the germline ends. This CDR3 contains 14 residues. Per germline, CDR1 DFQATT and CDR2 SNEGSKA (reference sequence). Relapsing-remitting disease, either stable or active, was present in the treatment-naive patients who were the multiple sclerosis controls. Random hexamers primed reverse transcription of about 0.45 to 1 ug RNA. A multiplex approach, immunoSEQ multiplex PCR, amplified TCR beta CDR3 across 54 Vbeta and 13 Jbeta. A single record per CDR3 protein comes from TCRdb applying MiXCR to the immunoSEQ multiplex PCR reads. The sample shows some 110,000 distinct CDR3 sequences, about 92% of them seen only once. Of note for this clonotype: What it recognizes is unknown.

This chain connects TRBV20-1 to TRBJ1-1; possibly TRBD1 for D (5 bases). Sequenced material: CD4+ T cells from PBMCs. The sequence was collected from a human donor with multiple sclerosis. CDR3 sequence (DNA): TGCAGTGCTAGAGACCAGGGTTTGAACACTGAAGCTTTCTTT. Translation: CSARDQGLNTEAFF.